A single sample gave rise to the 14 T cell receptor beta chains below, sequenced in a study of T cell clonality in common variable immunodeficiency. Sequencing used immunoSEQ multiplex PCR; TCRdb keeps in-frame clones, though not all of them. This sample carries roughly 34,000 clones, none of them present only once. Sequenced input: peripheral blood mononuclear cells. All receptors come from a person aged 18 to 75 in good health.

This clone was counted ten times or more. The read terminates 3 residues before the CDR3 end, so the remaining end is supplied by the germline J gene. This sequence joins TRBV6-2 or TRBV6-3 and TRBJ2-3; 14 bases match TRBD2. Germline V gene sequence: CDR1 MNHEY, CDR2 SVGEGT. Trimming removed 2 bases from V and 4 bases from J; junction bases left unmatched: 2. The CDR3 is made up of 16 amino acids. The CDR3 loop is CASSYRLAGGADTQYF. The sequenced CDR3 bases are TGTGCCAGCAGTTACCGACTAGCGGGAGGGGCAGATACG.

This clone appeared many times. Other DNA sequences in the same sample also yield this CDR3. CDR3 DNA (partial): TGCGCCAGCAGTCTGGTTACAGGGGGCAACTATGGC. Translating it yields CASSLVTGGNYG. The CDR3 as a whole reads CASSLVTGGNYGYTF. The rearrangement joins TRBV5-1 to TRBJ1-2, with TRBD1 matching over 9 bases. The sequenced fragment ends 3 residues before the CDR3 boundary, so the rest is inferred from the germline J gene. Per the germline V gene, CDR1 is SGHRS and CDR2 is YFSETQ. The CDR3 extends over 15 amino acids. The V gene end was trimmed by 5 bases and the J gene end by 2 bases; junction bases not matched to a gene: 7. Full variable domain (remainder filled in from reference TRBV5-1 and TRBJ1-2): KAGVTQTPRYLIKTRGQQVTLSCSPISGHRSVSWYQQTPGQGLQFLFEYFSETQRNKGNFPGRFSGRQFSNSRSEMNVSTLELGDSALYLCASSLVTGGNYGYTFGSGTRLTVV.

This clone showed up many times. The read stops 3 residues short of the end of the CDR3; the missing end is completed from the germline J gene. V usage is TRBV10-1 and J usage is TRBJ2-7, with 7 bases aligning to TRBD1. Germline CDR1 and CDR2: WNHNN and SYGVQD (reference sequence). There are 15 residues in the CDR3. V lost 0 bases, J lost 3 bases, and 5 bases stayed unmatched. The part of the CDR3 DNA that was read is TGCGCCAGCAGTGAGTCGGTGGCAGGGGGCTACGAG. This codes for CASSESVAGGYE. The CDR3 reads in full as CASSESVAGGYEQYF.

The table lists this clone with many counts. The read halts 3 residues ahead of the CDR3 end, with the missing end drawn from the germline J gene. The genes are TRBV5-4 and TRBJ2-3; 9 positions agree with TRBD1. In germline, CDR1 is SGHNT, CDR2 YYREEE (reference sequence). The CDR3 loop spans 15 amino acids. Trimming took 3 bases from V and 4 from J; bases not matched to a gene: 6. Incomplete CDR3 DNA: TGTGCCAGCAGCTCCCGGACAGGGGATCCAGATACG. This translates into CASSSRTGDPDT. The whole CDR3 protein reads CASSSRTGDPDTQYF.

This clone was detected ten times or more. Read sequence stops 3 residues before the CDR3 end, and the germline J gene provides the missing end. The V call is TRBV5-1, the J call TRBJ2-5, with 9 bases identical to TRBD2. Trimming at V came to 1 base and at J to 4 bases, leaving 5 bases not matched to a gene. The CDR3 contains 15 residues. Germline V gene sequence: CDR1 SGHRS, CDR2 YFSETQ. The CDR3 bases that were read are TGCGCCAGCAGCTTGTTAGCGGGGGTTCTAGAGACC. It specifies CASSLLAGVLET. The CDR3 in its entirety is CASSLLAGVLETQYF.

By frequency in the sample, this clone is medium-sized (0.01 to 0.1%). The read comes to an end 3 residues before the CDR3 does, leaving the germline J gene to fill in the end. The J gene is TRBJ1-1, the V gene TRBV4-1, with D tentatively TRBD1 (5 bases). V was clipped by 4 bases and J by 6 bases, with 15 bases between them. CDR3 length: 14 residues. CDR1 is MGHRA, CDR2 YSYEKL, per germline. CDR3 bases read: TGCGCCAGCAGCCTCGAAACAGGACTACCTGAA. This translates into CASSLETGLPE. The complete CDR3 reads CASSLETGLPEAFF.

This clone appeared many times. Partial CDR3 DNA: TGCGCCAGCAGGTCAGGAAACACC. It translates to CASRSGNT. The full CDR3 sequence reads CASRSGNTIYF. V and J are TRBV5-1 and TRBJ1-3; the D is unclear. The CDR3 end is not reached by the read, which stops 3 residues before it; the germline J gene fills it in. Trimming cost V 5 bases and J 4 bases, with 4 bases left between them. The CDR3 loop spans 11 amino acids. Germline V gene data show CDR1 as SGHRS and CDR2 as YFSETQ.

At least ten counts were recorded for this clone. Sequencing ends 3 residues short of the CDR3 end; the germline J gene provides the rest. The chain is built from TRBV5-6 and TRBJ2-7; D is possibly TRBD2 (5 bases). V lost 2 bases and J lost 6, with 12 bases in between. CDR1 is SGHDT, CDR2 YYEEEE, per germline. This CDR3 comprises 13 residues. The DNA read from the CDR3 is TGTGCCAGCAGCTTATCGGACTGGGCCGAG. The encoded protein is CASSLSDWAE. The full-length CDR3 reads as CASSLSDWAEQYF.

This clone was observed many times. The sequence runs out 3 residues before the end of the CDR3; the remainder is reconstructed from the germline J gene. This sequence joins TRBV6-2 or TRBV6-3 and TRBJ1-2; TRBD1 is a possible D gene (5 bases). Germline-derived CDR1 and CDR2 are MNHEY and SVGEGT. The CDR3 extends over 12 amino acids. The V and J ends lost 5 bases and 4 bases respectively, with 8 bases between them. CDR3 DNA, as far as it was read: TGTGCCAGCAGTGTCAGGGCCTATGGC. This translates into CASSVRAYG. The full CDR3 reads CASSVRAYGYTF.

This clone appeared many times. The CDR3 end is not reached by the read, which stops 3 residues before it; the germline J gene fills it in. The V and J genes are TRBV20-1 and TRBJ1-2; a possible D gene is TRBD1 (5 bases). The CDR3 is made up of 14 amino acids. Germline V gene sequence: CDR1 DFQATT, CDR2 SNEGSKA (reference sequence). The germline V and J ends were trimmed by 3 bases and 5 bases, with 16 bases remaining between them. The covered CDR3 bases are TGCAGTGCTAGTAGAATGGGTTCAGGGTATGGC. Residues: CSASRMGSGYG. The complete CDR3 sequence is CSASRMGSGYGYTF.

In its sample, this clone was seen many times. The read terminates 3 residues before the CDR3 end, so the remaining end is supplied by the germline J gene. The chain employs TRBV5-1 and TRBJ2-7; D may be TRBD2 (7 bases). This CDR3 has 15 amino acids. CDR1 SGHRS and CDR2 YFSETQ come from the germline V gene. V was trimmed by 4 bases and J by 2 bases, leaving 16 bases between them. This chain's CDR3 is CASSGGASFTYEQYF. The sequenced part of the CDR3 DNA is TGCGCCAGCAGCGGGGGGGCTAGCTTTACCTACGAG.

This clone came up many times. The CDR3 end is not reached by the read, which stops 3 residues before it; the germline J gene fills it in. The V gene is TRBV5-1, the J gene TRBJ2-2, with D possibly matching TRBD2 (6 bases). The CDR3 covers 18 residues. Germline V gene data show CDR1 as SGHRS and CDR2 as YFSETQ. Between the trimmed V and J ends, which lost 0 bases and 3 bases, there was a span of 18 bases. CDR3 bases read: TGCGCCAGCAGCTTGGTGATCTGGGGCGGGGACGACACCGGGGAG. Amino acid sequence: CASSLVIWGGDDTGE. The whole CDR3 sequence is CASSLVIWGGDDTGELFF.

This clone was detected many times. The CDR3 sequence: CASSLGALRTQYF. The sequenced CDR3 bases are TGCGCCAGCAGCCTGGGGGCTCTGCGGACC. V is TRBV10-2 and J is TRBJ2-5, with D possibly TRBD1 on 6 matching bases. The CDR3 end falls 3 residues outside the read, so it is completed with the germline J gene. V was pared by 6 bases and J by 7 bases, with 15 bases between. This CDR3 is built from 13 residues. Germline V gene data show CDR1 as WSHSY and CDR2 as SAAADI.

This clone was counted ten times or more. The read terminates 3 residues ahead of where the CDR3 ends, so the germline J gene completes it. This chain connects TRBV19 to TRBJ1-1, with 8 nucleotides matching TRBD1. This CDR3 is built from 16 residues. From germline, CDR1 is LNHDA and CDR2 SQIVND (reference sequence). V dropped 6 bases and J dropped 3; count of bases not matched to a gene: 12. The DNA read from the CDR3 is TGTGCCAGTAGGCGAAGGACAGGGAATATCGACACTGAA. This sequence encodes CASRRRTGNIDTE. The complete CDR3 sequence is CASRRRTGNIDTEAFF. Together with reference TRBV19 and TRBJ1-1, the CDR3 gives the full variable domain: DGGITQSPKYLFRKEGQNVTLSCEQNLNHDAMYWYRQDPGQGLRLIYYSQIVNDFQKGDIAEGYSVSREKKESFPLTVTSAQKNPTAFYLCASRRRTGNIDTEAFFGQGTRLTVV.